These 9 T cell receptor beta chains were sequenced from one sample in a study of shared clonotypes between healthy human individuals. The table came from immunoSEQ multiplex PCR; TCRdb's copy has only in-frame clones and leaves some out. The table lists approximately 1,000,000 clones, approximately 77% of them singletons, with approximately 0.95% in the top ten. Sequencing was done on a sample of memory CD4+ T cells from PBMCs. The subset is: CD45RA-negative fraction. All receptors derive from a young man in good health. Some clones in this sample may be carry-over from other donors' samples.

This chain uses TRBV5-8 with TRBJ2-2; D remains ambiguous. The CDR3 consists of 16 residues. V was clipped by 1 base and J by 5 bases, with 15 bases between them. Germline-derived CDR1 and CDR2 are SGHTS and YDEGEE. The CDR3 here is CASSLRLGGVTGELFF. The DNA for the CDR3 is TGTGCCAGCAGCTTGAGGTTAGGCGGCGTAACCGGGGAGCTGTTTTTT.

This clone was seen a few times. A much larger clone differs from this one at a single base, so this may be a read error. The same CDR3 arises from other DNA sequences in this sample as well. The V call is TRBV28, the J call TRBJ2-5; no reliable D call. The CDR3 runs to 11 residues. V gave up 4 bases and J gave up 1 base, with 1 base separating them. The germline V gene has CDR1 MDHEN and CDR2 SYDVKM. The CDR3 sequence is CASSSQETQYF. The CDR3 DNA reads TGTGCCAGCAGTTCCCAAGAGACCCAGTACTTC.

The chain links TRBV14 to TRBJ2-7; 14 positions agree with TRBD2. Germline CDR1 SGHDN, CDR2 FVKESK. The CDR3 sequence is 18 residues long. J lost 0 bases, V lost 3 bases, and 7 bases had no gene match. The CDR3 is CASSHGTSGSPSSYEQYF. The CDR3 DNA follows: TGTGCCAGCAGCCACGGGACTAGCGGGAGTCCCAGCTCCTACGAGCAGTACTTC.

The chain joins TRBV5-4 to TRBJ1-2, with 8 bases lining up with TRBD1. The germline gives CDR1 SGHNT, CDR2 YYREEE (reference sequence). V lost 4 bases to trimming and J lost 2 bases; unmatched junction nucleotides: 4. The CDR3 consists of 14 residues. The CDR3 DNA sequence: TGTGCCAGCAGCCCGGGACAGGCCAACTATGGCTACACCTTC. It yields the protein CASSPGQANYGYTF.

This sequence joins TRBV5-4 and TRBJ2-4, with 7 bases lining up with TRBD1. The V segment lost 1 base and the J segment 16 bases; nucleotides outside the gene matches: 5. Germline V gives CDR1 SGHNT, CDR2 YYREEE (reference sequence). The CDR3 sequence is 11 residues long. CDR3: CASSLRDRVYF. The CDR3 bases are TGTGCCAGCAGCTTGCGAGACAGGGTTTACTTC.

This clone showed up just a few times. This rearrangement joins TRBV5-1 to TRBJ2-3, with 8 bases matching TRBD2. J lost 5 bases, V lost 0 bases, and 5 bases had no gene match. This CDR3 spans 15 amino acids. Germline lookup yields CDR1 SGHRS and CDR2 YFSETQ. As DNA, the CDR3 is TGCGCCAGCAGCTTGGGAGCGGGGGCATTAGATACGCAGTATTTT. This gives the protein CASSLGAGALDTQYF. Supplemented by reference TRBV5-1 and TRBJ2-3, the full variable domain reads KAGVTQTPRYLIKTRGQQVTLSCSPISGHRSVSWYQQTPGQGLQFLFEYFSETQRNKGNFPGRFSGRQFSNSRSEMNVSTLELGDSALYLCASSLGAGALDTQYFGPGTRLTVL.

The chain combines TRBV28 with TRBJ2-7, with 11 bases fitting TRBD2. Germline CDR1 and CDR2: MDHEN and SYDVKM. The V gene end was trimmed by 6 bases and the J gene end by 4 bases; junction bases not matched to a gene: 14. The CDR3 spans 17 residues. The DNA of the CDR3 is TGTGCCAGCAGCCGACGCATAGCGGGAGGGGTGCCTTACGAGCAGTACTTC. Amino acids: CASSRRIAGGVPYEQYF.

As concerns this clone: Other DNA sequences from this sample encode an identical CDR3 as well. As DNA, the CDR3 is TGCGCCAGCAGCCCCCTCGGGGCCAACACCGGGGAGCTGTTTTTT. It encodes CASSPLGANTGELFF. The rearrangement uses TRBV5-1 and TRBJ2-2, with D perhaps given as TRBD1 or TRBD2 (5 bases each). The CDR3 extends over 15 amino acids. V was pared by 4 bases and J by 2 bases, with 12 bases between. The germline V gene encodes CDR1 SGHRS and CDR2 YFSETQ.

As regards this clone: This same CDR3 is encoded by further DNA sequences in the sample. The J gene is TRBJ2-5, the V gene TRBV5-1, with D possibly matching TRBD2 (6 bases). The CDR3 spans 12 residues. Germline V gene sequence: CDR1 SGHRS, CDR2 YFSETQ. V was clipped by 7 bases and J by 2 bases, with 9 bases between them. The CDR3 region has the DNA TGCGCCAGCGGGGACTCACAAGAGACCCAGTACTTC. Translation gives CASGDSQETQYF.